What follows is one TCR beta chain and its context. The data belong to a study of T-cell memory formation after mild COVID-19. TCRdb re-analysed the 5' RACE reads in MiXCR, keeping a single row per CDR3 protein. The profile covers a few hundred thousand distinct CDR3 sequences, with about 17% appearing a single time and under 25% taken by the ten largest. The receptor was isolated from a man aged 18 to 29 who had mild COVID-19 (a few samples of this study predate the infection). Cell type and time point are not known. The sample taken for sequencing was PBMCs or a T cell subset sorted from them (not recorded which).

In nucleotides, the CDR3 is TGCAGTGCTAGGCCGACAGGGGCTCTATGGGGCTACACCTTC. As protein: CSARPTGALWGYTF. The rearrangement uses TRBV20-1 and TRBJ1-2; 8 bases are shared with TRBD1. Germline trimming cut 3 bases from V and 8 bases from J; bases unmatched to any gene: 11. The CDR3 contains 14 residues. Looked up from germline, CDR1 is DFQATT and CDR2 is SNEGSKA (reference sequence).